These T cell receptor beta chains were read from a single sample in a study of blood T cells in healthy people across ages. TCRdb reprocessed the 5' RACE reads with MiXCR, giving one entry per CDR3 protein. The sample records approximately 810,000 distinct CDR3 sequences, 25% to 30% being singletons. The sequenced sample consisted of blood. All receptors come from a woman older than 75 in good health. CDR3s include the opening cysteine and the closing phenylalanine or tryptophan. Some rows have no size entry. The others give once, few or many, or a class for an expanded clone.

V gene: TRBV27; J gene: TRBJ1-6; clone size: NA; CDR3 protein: CASSLRTYSPLHF
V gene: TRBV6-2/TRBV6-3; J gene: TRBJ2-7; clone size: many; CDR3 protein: CASSYSPGPWEQYF
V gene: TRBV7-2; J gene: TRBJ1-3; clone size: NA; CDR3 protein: CASSPTVFPRNTIYF
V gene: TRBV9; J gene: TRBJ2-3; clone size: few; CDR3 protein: CASSVSSVADTQYF
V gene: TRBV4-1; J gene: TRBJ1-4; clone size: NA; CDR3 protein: CASSQENRVRRPTNEKLFF
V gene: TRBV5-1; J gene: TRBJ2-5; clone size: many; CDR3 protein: CASSPTSGGTQETQYF
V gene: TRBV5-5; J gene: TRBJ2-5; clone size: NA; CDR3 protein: CASSLRTRTGDQETQYF
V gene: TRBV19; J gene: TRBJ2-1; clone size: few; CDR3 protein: CASSSETGVVEQFF
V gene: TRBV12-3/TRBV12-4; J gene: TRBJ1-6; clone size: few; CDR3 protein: CASSSRDGSSYNSPLHF
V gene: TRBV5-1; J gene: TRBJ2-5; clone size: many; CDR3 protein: CASSTGTSQETQYF
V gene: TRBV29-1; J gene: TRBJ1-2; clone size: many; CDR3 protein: CSVEEGATGYTF